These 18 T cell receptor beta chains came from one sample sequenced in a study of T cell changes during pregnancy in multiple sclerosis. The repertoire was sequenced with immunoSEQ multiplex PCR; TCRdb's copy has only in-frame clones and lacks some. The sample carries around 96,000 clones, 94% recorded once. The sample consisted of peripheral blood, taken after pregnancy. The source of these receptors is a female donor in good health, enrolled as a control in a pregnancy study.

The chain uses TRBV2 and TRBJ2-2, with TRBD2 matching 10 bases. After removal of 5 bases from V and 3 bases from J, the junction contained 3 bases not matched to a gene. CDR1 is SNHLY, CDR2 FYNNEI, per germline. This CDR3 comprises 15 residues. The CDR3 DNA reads TGTGCCAGCAGTTCAAGCGGGAGGGACACCGGGGAGCTGTTTTTT. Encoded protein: CASSSSGRDTGELFF.

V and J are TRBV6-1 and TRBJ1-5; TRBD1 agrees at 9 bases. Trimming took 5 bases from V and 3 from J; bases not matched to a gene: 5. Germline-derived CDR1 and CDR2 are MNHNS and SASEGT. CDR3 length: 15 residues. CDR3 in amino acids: CASSRDRVVNQPQHF. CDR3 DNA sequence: TGTGCCAGCAGTCGGGACAGGGTAGTCAATCAGCCCCAGCATTTT.

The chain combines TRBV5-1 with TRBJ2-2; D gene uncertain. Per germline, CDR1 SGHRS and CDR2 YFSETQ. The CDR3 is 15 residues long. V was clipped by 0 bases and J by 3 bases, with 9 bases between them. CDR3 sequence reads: CASSLEAGDTGELFF. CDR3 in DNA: TGCGCCAGCAGCTTGGAGGCAGGCGACACCGGGGAGCTGTTTTTT.

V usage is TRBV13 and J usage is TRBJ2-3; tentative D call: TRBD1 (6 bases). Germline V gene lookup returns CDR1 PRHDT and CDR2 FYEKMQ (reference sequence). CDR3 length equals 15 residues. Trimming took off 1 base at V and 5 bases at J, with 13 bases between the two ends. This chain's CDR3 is CASSLEGVSRDTQYF. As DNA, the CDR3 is TGTGCCAGCAGCTTAGAGGGGGTATCAAGAGATACGCAGTATTTT.

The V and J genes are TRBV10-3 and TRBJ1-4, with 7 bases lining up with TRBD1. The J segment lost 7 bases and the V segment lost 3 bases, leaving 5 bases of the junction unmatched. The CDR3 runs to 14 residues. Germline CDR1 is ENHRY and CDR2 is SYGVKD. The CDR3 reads CAISERDSGEKLFF. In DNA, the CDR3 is TGTGCCATCAGTGAACGGGACAGTGGTGAAAAACTGTTTTTT.

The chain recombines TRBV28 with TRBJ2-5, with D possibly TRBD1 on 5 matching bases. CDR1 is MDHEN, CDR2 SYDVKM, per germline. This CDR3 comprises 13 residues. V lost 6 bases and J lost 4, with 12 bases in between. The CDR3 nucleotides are TGTGCCAGCAGACCGTGGGGCCCAGAGACCCAGTACTTC. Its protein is CASRPWGPETQYF.

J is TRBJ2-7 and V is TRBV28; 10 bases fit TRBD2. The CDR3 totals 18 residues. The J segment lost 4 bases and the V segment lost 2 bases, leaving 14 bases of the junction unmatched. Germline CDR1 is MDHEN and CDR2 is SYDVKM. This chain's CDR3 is CASSLSPWLAGDLYEQYF. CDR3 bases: TGTGCCAGCAGTTTAAGCCCCTGGCTAGCGGGAGATTTATACGAGCAGTACTTC.

The CDR3 DNA follows: TGTGCCAGCAGATGGGGGACAGCGCCTGAAGCTTTCTTT. Its translation is CASRWGTAPEAFF. The chain joins TRBV13 to TRBJ1-1, with 7 bases aligning to TRBD1. The CDR3 is made up of 13 amino acids. V lost 6 bases, J lost 6 bases, and 7 bases stayed unmatched. Germline CDR1 and CDR2: PRHDT and FYEKMQ (reference sequence). Drawing the rest from reference TRBV13 and TRBJ1-1, the complete variable domain is AAGVIQSPRHLIKEKRETATLKCYPIPRHDTVYWYQQGPGQDPQFLISFYEKMQSDKGSIPDRFSAQQFSDYHSELNMSSLELGDSALYFCASRWGTAPEAFFGQGTRLTVV.

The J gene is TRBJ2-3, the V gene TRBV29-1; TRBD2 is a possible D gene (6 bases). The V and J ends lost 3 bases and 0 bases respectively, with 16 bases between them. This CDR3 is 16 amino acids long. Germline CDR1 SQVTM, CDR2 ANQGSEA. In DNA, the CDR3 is TGCAGCGTTGAGGGTGGGACTTCTTTAAGCACAGATACGCAGTATTTT. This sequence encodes CSVEGGTSLSTDTQYF.

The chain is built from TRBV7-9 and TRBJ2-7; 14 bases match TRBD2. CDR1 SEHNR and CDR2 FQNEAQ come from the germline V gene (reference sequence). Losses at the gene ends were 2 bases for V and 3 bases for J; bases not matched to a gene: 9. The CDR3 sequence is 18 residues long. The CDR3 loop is CASSLPGTSGRLRYEQYF. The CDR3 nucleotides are TGTGCCAGCAGCTTACCCGGGACTAGCGGGAGACTACGCTACGAGCAGTACTTC. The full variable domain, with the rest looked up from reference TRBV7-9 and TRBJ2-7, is DTGVSQNPRHKITKRGQNVTFRCDPISEHNRLYWYRQTLGQGPEFLTYFQNEAQLEKSRLLSDRFSAERPKGSFSTLEIQRTEQGDSAMYLCASSLPGTSGRLRYEQYFGPGTRLTVT.

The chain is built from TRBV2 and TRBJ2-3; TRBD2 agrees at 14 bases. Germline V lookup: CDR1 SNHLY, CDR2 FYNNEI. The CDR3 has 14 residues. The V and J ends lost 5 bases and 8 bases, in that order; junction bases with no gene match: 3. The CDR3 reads CASSQTSGRGTQYF. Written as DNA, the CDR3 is TGTGCCAGCAGTCAGACTAGCGGGAGGGGTACGCAGTATTTT.

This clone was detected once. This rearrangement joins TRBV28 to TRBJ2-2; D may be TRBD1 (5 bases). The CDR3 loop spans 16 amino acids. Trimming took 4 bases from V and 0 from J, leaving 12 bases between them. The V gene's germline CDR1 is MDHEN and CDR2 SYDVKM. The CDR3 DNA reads TGTGCCAGCAGTTCTAACACAGGAGCGAACACCGGGGAGCTGTTTTTT. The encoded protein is CASSSNTGANTGELFF.

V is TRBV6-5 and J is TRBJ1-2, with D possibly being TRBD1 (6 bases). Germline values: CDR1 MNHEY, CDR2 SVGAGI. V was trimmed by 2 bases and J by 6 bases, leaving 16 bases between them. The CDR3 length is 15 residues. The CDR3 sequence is CASSYPPGHTNGYTF. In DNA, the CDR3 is TGTGCCAGCAGTTACCCTCCGGGACATACGAATGGCTACACCTTC.

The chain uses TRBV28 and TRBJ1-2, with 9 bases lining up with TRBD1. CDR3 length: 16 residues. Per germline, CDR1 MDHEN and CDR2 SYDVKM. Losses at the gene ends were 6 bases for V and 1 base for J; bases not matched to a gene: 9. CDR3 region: CASRGQDRGYNYGYTF. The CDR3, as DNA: TGTGCCAGCAGGGGGCAGGACAGGGGTTATAACTATGGCTACACCTTC.

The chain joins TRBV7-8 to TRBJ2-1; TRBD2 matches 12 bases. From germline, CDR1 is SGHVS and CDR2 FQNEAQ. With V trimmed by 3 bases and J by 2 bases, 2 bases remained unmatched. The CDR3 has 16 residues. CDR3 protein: CASSFTSGRTYNEQFF. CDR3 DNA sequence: TGTGCCAGCAGCTTTACTAGCGGGAGGACCTACAATGAGCAGTTCTTC.

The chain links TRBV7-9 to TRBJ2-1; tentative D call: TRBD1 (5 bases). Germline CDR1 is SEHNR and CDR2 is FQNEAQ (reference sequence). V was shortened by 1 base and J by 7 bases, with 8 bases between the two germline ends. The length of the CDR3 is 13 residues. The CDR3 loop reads CASSLGDSNEQFF. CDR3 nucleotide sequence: TGTGCCAGCAGCTTAGGAGACAGTAATGAGCAGTTCTTC.

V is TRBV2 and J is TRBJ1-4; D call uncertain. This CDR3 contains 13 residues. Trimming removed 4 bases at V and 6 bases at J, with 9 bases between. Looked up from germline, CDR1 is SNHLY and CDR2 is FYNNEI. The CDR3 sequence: CASSGPVYEKLFF. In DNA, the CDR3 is TGTGCCAGCAGTGGGCCAGTCTATGAAAAACTGTTTTTT.

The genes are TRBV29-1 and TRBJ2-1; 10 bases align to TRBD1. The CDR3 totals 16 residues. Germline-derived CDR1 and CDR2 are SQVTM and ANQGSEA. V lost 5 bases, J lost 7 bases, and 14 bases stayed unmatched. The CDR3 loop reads CSVQNPGTGDVNEQFF. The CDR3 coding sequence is TGCAGCGTTCAAAATCCCGGGACAGGGGACGTAAATGAGCAGTTCTTC.